Listed here are 15 T cell receptor beta chains from one sample, sequenced in a study of blood T cell repertoires in COVID-19. The method was immunoSEQ multiplex PCR; TCRdb's version includes in-frame clones alone and lacks a portion of them. The table includes around 150,000 clones, around four fifths detected once. Sequenced: PBMCs or T cells enriched from blood (not recorded which). These receptor sequences come from a woman between 35 and 50 years old who had recovered from COVID-19.

The V gene is TRBV7-9, the J gene TRBJ2-7; D may be TRBD2 (6 bases). Germline loops: CDR1 SEHNR, CDR2 FQNEAQ (reference sequence). The CDR3 length is 16 residues. V shed 4 bases and J shed 3 bases, with 19 bases lying between them. CDR3 amino acids: CASSSDRAGGIYEQYF. The CDR3, as DNA: TGTGCCAGCAGCTCCGACCGGGCAGGAGGGATCTACGAGCAGTACTTC.

The chain joins TRBV9 to TRBJ2-7; D not certain. The CDR3 spans 15 residues. The V and J ends lost 0 bases and 0 bases respectively, with 10 bases between them. Germline values: CDR1 SGDLS, CDR2 YYNGEE. The CDR3 DNA reads as TGTGCCAGCAGCGTAGGTGGAGCTCGCTCCTACGAGCAGTACTTC. Protein: CASSVGGARSYEQYF.

The chain is built from TRBV9 and TRBJ1-1; 9 nucleotides align to TRBD1. CDR1 SGDLS and CDR2 YYNGEE come from the germline V gene. This CDR3 contains 15 residues. With 6 bases clipped from V and 3 bases from J, the junction kept 9 bases outside the gene matches. CDR3 DNA: TGTGCCAGCACCTCTTGGACAGGGGAGGACACTGAAGCTTTCTTT. Protein sequence: CASTSWTGEDTEAFF.

This chain connects TRBV10-2 to TRBJ1-2, with D possibly being TRBD1 (5 bases). The germline CDR1 and CDR2 sequences are WSHSY and SAAADI. The CDR3 sequence is 14 residues long. The V and J ends lost 6 bases and 2 bases respectively, with 13 bases between them. The CDR3 here is CASSDGHRNYGYTF. The DNA of the CDR3 is TGCGCCAGCAGCGATGGACACCGGAACTATGGCTACACCTTC.

CDR3 nucleotide sequence: TGTGCCAGCAGCCAAGATATGCGGCGGGGGTTTACAGATACGCAGTATTTT. Protein: CASSQDMRRGFTDTQYF. The chain uses TRBV3-1 (or the pseudogene TRBV3-2) and TRBJ2-3; TRBD2 agrees at 7 bases. Trimming took 0 bases from V and 3 from J; bases not matched to a gene: 9. Germline CDR1 LGHDT, CDR2 YNNKEL (reference sequence). This CDR3 has 17 amino acids.

For this clone: The junction and the germline gene differ at one end; a read error may be behind it. V and J are TRBV9 and TRBJ2-7; 7 bases are a match to TRBD2. CDR1 is SGDLS and CDR2 is YYNGEE in the germline V gene. This CDR3 region has 14 residues. This CDR3 reads CASSVGPGGGTGAF. The CDR3 DNA is TGTGCCAGCAGCGTAGGACCTGGGGGGGGAACCGGGGCCTTC.

This clone was recorded only once. The chain couples TRBV2 to TRBJ1-1; D unresolved. In germline, CDR1 is SNHLY, CDR2 FYNNEI. The germline V and J ends were trimmed by 5 bases and 1 base, with 14 bases remaining between them. This CDR3 has 15 residues. This CDR3 is CASSPRAQANTEAFF. Written as DNA, the CDR3 is TGTGCCAGCAGTCCCCGCGCGCAGGCGAACACTGAAGCTTTCTTT.

This clone was counted a few times. The chain is built from TRBV7-8 and TRBJ2-2, with D perhaps TRBD2 (5 bases). Germline V CDR1 and CDR2: SGHVS, FQNEAQ. Trimming removed 4 bases at V and 6 bases at J, with 12 bases between. The CDR3 totals 14 residues. The CDR3 DNA reads as TGTGCCAGCAGCTCCCTCTGGGGAGCCGGGGAGCTGTTTTTT. Its translation: CASSSLWGAGELFF.

This clone showed up just a few times. This sequence joins TRBV4-2 and TRBJ1-1; a weak D match, TRBD1 (5 bases). This CDR3 has 16 amino acids. Germline lookup yields CDR1 LGHNA and CDR2 YNFKEQ. Trimming removed 0 bases at V and 1 base at J, with 12 bases between. The CDR3 protein is CASSQDRGKGNTEAFF. The CDR3 nucleotides read TGTGCCAGCAGCCAAGATAGGGGAAAGGGGAACACTGAAGCTTTCTTT.

The chain employs TRBV18 and TRBJ1-4; D is uncertain. V was clipped by 3 bases and J by 5 bases, with 16 bases between them. CDR3 length: 16 amino acids. CDR1 is KGHSH and CDR2 is LQKENI in the germline V gene. CDR3 DNA: TGTGCCAGCTCACCCCTGGTTGCGAGTGAAAATGAAAAACTGTTTTTT. Protein product: CASSPLVASENEKLFF. The whole variable domain, filled in from reference TRBV18 and TRBJ1-4, reads NAGVMQNPRHLVRRRGQEARLRCSPMKGHSHVYWYRQLPEEGLKFMVYLQKENIIDESGMPKERFSAEFPKEGPSILRIQQVVRGDSAAYFCASSPLVASENEKLFFGSGTQLSVL.

This chain links TRBV4-1 with TRBJ2-1; a weak D match, TRBD2 (6 bases). The CDR3 extends over 17 amino acids. The ends were cut back, 3 bases at V and 6 bases at J, with 21 bases in the middle. CDR1 and CDR2 (germline): MGHRA, YSYEKL. DNA for the CDR3: TGCGCCAGCAGCCAGTTACATCGGGGGAGAAGTGGCAATGAGCAGTTCTTC. Translated: CASSQLHRGRSGNEQFF.

CDR3 sequence: CASSGTGQYNEQFF. The CDR3 nucleotides read TGCGCCAGCAGCGGAACCGGACAGTACAATGAGCAGTTCTTC. The genes are TRBV5-1 and TRBJ2-1, with a tentative D call TRBD1 (6 bases). In germline, CDR1 is SGHRS, CDR2 YFSETQ. V was shortened by 4 bases and J by 4 bases, with 12 bases between the two germline ends. The CDR3 runs 14 residues.

This sequence joins TRBV14 and TRBJ2-3, with TRBD2 matching over 14 bases. CDR3 length equals 19 residues. With V trimmed by 0 bases and J by 4 bases, 9 bases remained unmatched. The V gene's germline CDR1 is SGHDN and CDR2 FVKESK. The CDR3 reads CASSQDSVLGLAGADTQYF. The CDR3 DNA reads TGTGCCAGCAGCCAAGACTCGGTTCTGGGACTAGCGGGAGCAGATACGCAGTATTTT.

The V call is TRBV7-9, the J call TRBJ2-2; D is undetermined. Germline CDR1 and CDR2: SEHNR and FQNEAQ (reference sequence). The V and J ends lost 5 bases and 8 bases respectively, with 3 bases between them. The CDR3 consists of 10 residues. CDR3 bases: TGTGCCAGCAGCGTAGGGGAGCTGTTTTTT. Its translation: CASSVGELFF. The complete variable domain, with remaining parts taken from reference TRBV7-9 and TRBJ2-2, reads DTGVSQNPRHKITKRGQNVTFRCDPISEHNRLYWYRQTLGQGPEFLTYFQNEAQLEKSRLLSDRFSAERPKGSFSTLEIQRTEQGDSAMYLCASSVGELFFGEGSRLTVL.

The chain uses TRBV29-1 and TRBJ1-3; 9 bases fit TRBD1. V lost 7 bases, J lost 0 bases, and 10 bases stayed unmatched. Germline V gene data show CDR1 as SQVTM and CDR2 as ANQGSEA. The CDR3 has 16 residues. CDR3 DNA: TGCAGCGCCTCGACAGGGGGAGTACCCTCTGGAAACACCATATATTTT. Translation gives CSASTGGVPSGNTIYF.